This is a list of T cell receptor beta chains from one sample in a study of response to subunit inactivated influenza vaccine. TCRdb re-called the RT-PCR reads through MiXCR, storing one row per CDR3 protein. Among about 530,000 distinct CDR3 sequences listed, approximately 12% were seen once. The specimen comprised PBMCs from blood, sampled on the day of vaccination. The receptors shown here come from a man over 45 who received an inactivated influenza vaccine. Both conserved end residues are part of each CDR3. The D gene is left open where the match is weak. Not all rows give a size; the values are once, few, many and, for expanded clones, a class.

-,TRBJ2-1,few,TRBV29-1,TGCAGCGTTGAAGTCCCGTGTGGCGGGCAGGGTCCCCGCGACCCCTTCCACAATGAGCAGTTCTTC,CSVEVPCGGQGPRDPFHNEQFF
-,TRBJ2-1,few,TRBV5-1,TGCGCCAGCAGCTTGTGGTTTGAGCGGGAGCAGTTCTTC,CASSLWFEREQFF
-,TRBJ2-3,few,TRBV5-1,TGCGCCAGCAGCTTGGGCCTTCTGCTTACTAGCACAGATACGCAGTATTTT,CASSLGLLLTSTDTQYF
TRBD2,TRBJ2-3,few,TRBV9,TGTGCCAGCAGCGTAGGAGCGGGGGAACACACAGATACGCAGTATTTT,CASSVGAGEHTDTQYF
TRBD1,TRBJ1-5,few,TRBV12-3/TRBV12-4,TGTGCCAGCAGACACGGACAGGTTAGCAATCAGCCCCAGCATTTT,CASRHGQVSNQPQHF
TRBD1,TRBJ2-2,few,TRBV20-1,TGCAGTGCTAGAGACACCCCGGGGACAGGGGAAACCGGGGAGCTGTTTTTT,CSARDTPGTGETGELFF
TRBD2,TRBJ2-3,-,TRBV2,TGTGCCAGCAGTGAGCCTAGCGGGAGCGGGGTAGGAACAGATACGCAGTATTTT,CASSEPSGSGVGTDTQYF
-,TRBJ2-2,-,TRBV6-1,TGTGCCAGCAAAGACAGTAACACCGGGGAGCTGTTTTTT,CASKDSNTGELFF
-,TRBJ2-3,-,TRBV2,TGTGCCAGCAGGTCCGACTCTAGCACAGATACGCAGTATTTT,CASRSDSSTDTQYF
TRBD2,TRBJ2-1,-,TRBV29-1,TGCAGCGCGAAGAAACTAAGTTGGCGGGGGGATTACAATGAGCAGTTCTTC,CSAKKLSWRGDYNEQFF
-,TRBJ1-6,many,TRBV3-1,TGTGCCAGCAGCCAAGATTTAGTACAGTCGAGCTCCTATAATTCACCCCTCCACTTT,CASSQDLVQSSSYNSPLHF
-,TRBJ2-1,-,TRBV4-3,TGCGCCAGCAGCCAAGATCCGGGGGACGATGAGCAGTTCTTC,CASSQDPGDDEQFF
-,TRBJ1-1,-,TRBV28,TGTGCCAGCAGTACGGCCCCCAAACCAACAGCTTTCTTT,CASSTAPKPTAFF
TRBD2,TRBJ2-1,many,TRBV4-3,TGCGCCAGCAGCCAAGATCTGGGTTCTAGCGGGAGCTATGAGCAGTTCTTC,CASSQDLGSSGSYEQFF
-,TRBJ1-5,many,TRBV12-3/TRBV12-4,TGTGCCAGCAGTTCTCAGGGCCTTAGCAATCAGCCCCAGCATTTT,CASSSQGLSNQPQHF
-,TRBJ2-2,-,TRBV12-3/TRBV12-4,TGTGCCAGCACCCTCACCGGGACACAGAACACCGGGGAGCTGTTTTTT,CASTLTGTQNTGELFF
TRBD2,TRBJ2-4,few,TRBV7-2,TGTGCCAGCAGCTTAGTTGCGGGAGGCTTGGCCAAAAACATTCAGTACTTC,CASSLVAGGLAKNIQYF
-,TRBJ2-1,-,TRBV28,TGTGCCAGCAGTCTCCCGGGCGGGTCGGAGTTCTTC,CASSLPGGSEFF
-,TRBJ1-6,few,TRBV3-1,TGTGCCAGCAGCCGCGGTGAGGATTCACCCCTCCACTTT,CASSRGEDSPLHF
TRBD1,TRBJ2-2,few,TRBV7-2,TGTGCCAGCAGCCAGAGGTGGACAGGGGCCGGGGAGCTGTTTTTT,CASSQRWTGAGELFF
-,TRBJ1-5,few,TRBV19,TGTGCCAGTAGTATTTCAGGGGGCAATCAGCCCCAGCATTTT,CASSISGGNQPQHF
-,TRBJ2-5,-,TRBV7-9,TGTGCCAGCAGCTTAACCGGCAGGGCGAGGGGCCAAGAGACCCAGTACTTC,CASSLTGRARGQETQYF
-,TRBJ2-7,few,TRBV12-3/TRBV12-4,TGTGCCAGCAGTTTAGTTTCTGGGTTCAGTGAGCAGTACTTC,CASSLVSGFSEQYF
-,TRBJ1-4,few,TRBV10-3,TGTGCCATCAGTGACAGGAGTAAGAATGAAAAACTGTTTTTT,CAISDRSKNEKLFF
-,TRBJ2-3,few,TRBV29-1,TGCAGCACTGCAGTGGCCCTAGCATCAGATACGCAGTATTTT,CSTAVALASDTQYF
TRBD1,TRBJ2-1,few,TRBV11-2,TGTGCCAGCAGCTTACCCAAATCCGCGCGGACAGGGGGCTTCTACAATGAGCAGTTCTTC,CASSLPKSARTGGFYNEQFF
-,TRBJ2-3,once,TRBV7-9,TGTGCCAGCAGCCAGGGGTCAGGGGGGGCCCCAGATACGCAGTATTTT,CASSQGSGGAPDTQYF
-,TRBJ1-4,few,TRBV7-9,TGTGCCAGCAGCTTATCTCAGGGACTCTATGAAAAACTGTTTTTT,CASSLSQGLYEKLFF
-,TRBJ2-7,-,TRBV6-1,TGTGCCAGCAGTGCTACGACAGTTTCCTACGAGCAGTACTTC,CASSATTVSYEQYF
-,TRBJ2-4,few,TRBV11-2,TGTGCCAGCAGCTTAGTAGTTGGGTACATTCAGTACTTC,CASSLVVGYIQYF
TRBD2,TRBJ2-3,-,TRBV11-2,TGTGCCAGCAGCTTAATCCGGACTAGCGGGAGTAGCACAGATACGCAGTATTTT,CASSLIRTSGSSTDTQYF
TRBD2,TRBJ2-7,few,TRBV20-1,TGCAGTGCTAGACCAACTAGCGGCCTGACCTACGAGCAGTACTTC,CSARPTSGLTYEQYF
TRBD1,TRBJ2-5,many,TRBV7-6,TGTGCCAGCAGCTTAGCCTCCGGGACAGACCAAGAGACCCAGTACTTC,CASSLASGTDQETQYF
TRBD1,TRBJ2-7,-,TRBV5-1,TGCGCCAGCAGCGCTGGTGGGACAGGGGGTGGTGAGCAGTACTTC,CASSAGGTGGGEQYF
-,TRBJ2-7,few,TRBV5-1,TGCGCCAGCAGCTTGCTACTAGGTAGCTCCTACGAGCAGTACTTC,CASSLLLGSSYEQYF
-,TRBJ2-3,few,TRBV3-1,TGTGCCAGCAGCCAAAATTGGGGCTTTCCGGATACGCAGTATTTT,CASSQNWGFPDTQYF
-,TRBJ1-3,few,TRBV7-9,TGTGCCAGCAGCTTCCCTATTTTGGATAGTGGAAACACCATATATTTT,CASSFPILDSGNTIYF